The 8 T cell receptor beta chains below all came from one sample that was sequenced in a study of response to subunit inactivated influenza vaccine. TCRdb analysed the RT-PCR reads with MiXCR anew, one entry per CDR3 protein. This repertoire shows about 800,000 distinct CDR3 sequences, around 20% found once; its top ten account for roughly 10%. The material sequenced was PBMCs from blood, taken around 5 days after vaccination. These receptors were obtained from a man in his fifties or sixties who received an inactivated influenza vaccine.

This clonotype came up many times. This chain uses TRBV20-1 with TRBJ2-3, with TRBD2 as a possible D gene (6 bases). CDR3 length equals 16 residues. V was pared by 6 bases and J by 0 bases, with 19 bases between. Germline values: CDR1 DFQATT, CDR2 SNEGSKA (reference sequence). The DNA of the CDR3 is TGCAGTGCCGATGGACGGGAGATACCTAGCACAGATACGCAGTATTTT. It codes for CSADGREIPSTDTQYF.

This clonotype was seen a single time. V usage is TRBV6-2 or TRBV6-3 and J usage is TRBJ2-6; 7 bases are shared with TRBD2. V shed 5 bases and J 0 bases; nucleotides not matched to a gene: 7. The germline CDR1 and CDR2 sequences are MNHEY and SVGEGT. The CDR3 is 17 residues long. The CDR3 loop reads CASSPGRALSGANVLTF. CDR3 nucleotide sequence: TGTGCCAGCAGTCCGGGGAGGGCGCTCTCTGGGGCCAACGTCCTGACTTTC.

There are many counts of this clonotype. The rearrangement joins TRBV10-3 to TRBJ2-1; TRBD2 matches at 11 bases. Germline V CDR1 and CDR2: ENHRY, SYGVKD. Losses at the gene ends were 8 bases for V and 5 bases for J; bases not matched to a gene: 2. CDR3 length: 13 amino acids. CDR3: CAIGLAGNNEQFF. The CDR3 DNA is TGTGCCATCGGACTAGCGGGCAACAATGAGCAGTTCTTC.

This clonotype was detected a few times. The CDR3 DNA reads as TGTGCCATCAGCGAAACTAGGGATAGCAATCAGCCCCAGCATTTT. The encoded protein is CAISETRDSNQPQHF. This chain links TRBV10-3 with TRBJ1-5; D ambiguous. V was clipped by 6 bases and J by 0 bases, with 12 bases between them. The length of the CDR3 is 15 residues. Germline V gene data show CDR1 as ENHRY and CDR2 as SYGVKD.

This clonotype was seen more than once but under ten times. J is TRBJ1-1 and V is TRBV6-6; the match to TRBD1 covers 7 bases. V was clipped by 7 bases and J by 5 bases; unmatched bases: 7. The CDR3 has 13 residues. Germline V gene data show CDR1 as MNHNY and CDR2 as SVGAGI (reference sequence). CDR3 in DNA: TGTGCCAGCACCCAGGGGGACAAGACTGAAGCTTTCTTT. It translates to CASTQGDKTEAFF.

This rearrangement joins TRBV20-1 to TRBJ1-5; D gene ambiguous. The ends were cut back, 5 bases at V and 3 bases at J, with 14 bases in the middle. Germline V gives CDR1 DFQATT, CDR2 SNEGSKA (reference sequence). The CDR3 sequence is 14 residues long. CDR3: CSAADIYVNQPQHF. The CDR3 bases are TGCAGTGCTGCCGACATCTATGTCAATCAGCCCCAGCATTTT.

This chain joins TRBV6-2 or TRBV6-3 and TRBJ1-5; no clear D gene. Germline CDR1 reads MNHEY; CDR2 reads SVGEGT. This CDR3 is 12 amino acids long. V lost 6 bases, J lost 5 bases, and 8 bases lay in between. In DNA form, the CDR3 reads TGTGCCAGCAGCCCCCCTTATCAGCCCCAGCATTTT. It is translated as CASSPPYQPQHF.

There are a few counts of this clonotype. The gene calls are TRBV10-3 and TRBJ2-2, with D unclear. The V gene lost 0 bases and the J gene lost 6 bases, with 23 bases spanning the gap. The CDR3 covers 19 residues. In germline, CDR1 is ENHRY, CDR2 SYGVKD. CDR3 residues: CAISESRKIMVLMAGELFF. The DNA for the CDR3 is TGTGCCATCAGTGAGTCGAGAAAGATTATGGTGCTGATGGCCGGGGAGCTGTTTTTT.